The TCR beta chain described here comes from a study of patients and donors after allogeneic stem cell transplantation. Trimming left V 1 base short and J 2 bases short, with 8 bases between. The germline gives CDR1 LGHDT, CDR2 YNNKEL (reference sequence). The CDR3 loop spans 14 amino acids. TCRdb analysed the RT-PCR reads with MiXCR anew, one entry per CDR3 protein. This sample has about 150,000 distinct CDR3 sequences, with about a third found just once. This clonotype was seen a few times. The chain joins TRBV3-1 to TRBJ1-1; D unclear. This TCR was sampled from a human donor who was either an allogeneic HSCT recipient or a stem cell or donor lymphocyte infusion donor (not recorded which). It is not recorded whose cells these are; they may come from a transplant donor. Sequenced: blood, either unsorted or a sorted T cell fraction (not recorded which). CDR3 DNA: TGTGCCAGCAGCCAAGCTGACCTAAACACTGAAGCTTTCTTT. Protein sequence: CASSQADLNTEAFF.